This T cell receptor (beta chain) was sequenced for a study of lymphopenia after photon versus proton radiotherapy. The CDR3 covers 16 residues. The V gene's germline CDR1 is SEHNR and CDR2 FQNEAQ (reference sequence). V was shortened by 4 bases and J by 8 bases, with 20 bases between the two germline ends. Generated by immunoSEQ multiplex PCR, the TCRdb table keeps only in-frame clones and is missing some. The data contain around 64,000 clones, 75% to 90% of them singletons. Sequences were derived from peripheral blood, sampled from a patient treated with proton-based radiotherapy. V and J are TRBV7-9 and TRBJ1-4; maybe TRBD1 (5 bases). This receptor was identified in a man older than 75 with esophageal cancer. CDR3 nucleotide sequence: TGTGCCAGCAGCTCGTTGTTGGGGGTTGTTGGAGAAAAACTGTTTTTT. Encoded protein: CASSSLLGVVGEKLFF.